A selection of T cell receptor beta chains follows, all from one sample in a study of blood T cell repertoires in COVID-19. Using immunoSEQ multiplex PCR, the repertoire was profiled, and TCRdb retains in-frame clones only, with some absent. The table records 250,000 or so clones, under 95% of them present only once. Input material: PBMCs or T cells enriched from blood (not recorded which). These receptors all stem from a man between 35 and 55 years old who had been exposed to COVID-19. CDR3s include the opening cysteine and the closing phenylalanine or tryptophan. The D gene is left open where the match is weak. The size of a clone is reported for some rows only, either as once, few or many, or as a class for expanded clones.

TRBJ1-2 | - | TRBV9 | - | TGTGCCAGCAGCGCAAACAAACAGGACTATGGCTACACCTTC | CASSANKQDYGYTF
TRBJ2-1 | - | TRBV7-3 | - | TGTGCCAGCAGCTTAAACCCCTCTACCGTCAGGGTAGGGCAGTTCTTC | CASSLNPSTVRVGQFF
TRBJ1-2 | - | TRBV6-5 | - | TGTGCCAGCAGTTCAGGGTCCAACTATGGCTACACCTTC | CASSSGSNYGYTF
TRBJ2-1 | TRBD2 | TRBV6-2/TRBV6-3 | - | TGTGCCAGCAGTTACCTCGGGACTAGCACCTACAATGAGCAGTTCTTC | CASSYLGTSTYNEQFF
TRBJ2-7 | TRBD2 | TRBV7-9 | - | TGTGCCAGCAGCTCGGTTACCGGGACTAGCGGGAGACTCTACGAGCAGTACTTC | CASSSVTGTSGRLYEQYF
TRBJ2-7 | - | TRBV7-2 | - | TGTGCCAGCAGCTTAGCCGATTGGGGGAGGTTTAACGAGCAGTACTTC | CASSLADWGRFNEQYF
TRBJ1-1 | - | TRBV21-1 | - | TGTGCCAGCAGCAGGCTTAAGGGACAGGGGGCAAATGAAGCTTTCTTT | CASSRLKGQGANEAFF
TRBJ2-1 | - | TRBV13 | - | TGTGCCAGCAGCCCTTTGGGCGGAGGGCAGTTCTTC | CASSPLGGGQFF
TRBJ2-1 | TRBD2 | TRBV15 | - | TGTGCCACCAGCGAAGGACTAGCAGCAAATTTCGAGCAGTTCTTC | CATSEGLAANFEQFF
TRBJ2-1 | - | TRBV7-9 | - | TGTGCCAGCAGCTCCACAGGTCGGAATGAGCAGTTCTTC | CASSSTGRNEQFF
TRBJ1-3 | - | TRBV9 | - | TGTGCCAGCAGCGCTCTACTCGGAGGGCAGAGCTCTGGAAACACCATATATTTT | CASSALLGGQSSGNTIYF
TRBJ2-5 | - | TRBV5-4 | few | TGTGCCAGCAGCTTGGGGGGACACCAGCAAGAGACCCAGTACTTC | CASSLGGHQQETQYF
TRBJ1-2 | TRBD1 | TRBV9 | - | TGTGCCAGCAGCCCTACAGGGGGCCGGGATAACTATGGCTACACCTTC | CASSPTGGRDNYGYTF
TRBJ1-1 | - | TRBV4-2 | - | TGTGCCAGCAGCCAAGACAGGCCGAACACTGAAGCTTTCTTT | CASSQDRPNTEAFF
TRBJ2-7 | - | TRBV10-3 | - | TGTGCCATCAGTGGACAGACCTACGAGCAGTACTTC | CAISGQTYEQYF
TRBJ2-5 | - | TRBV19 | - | TGTGCCAGTAGTATTTCTCAAGAGACCCAGTACTTC | CASSISQETQYF
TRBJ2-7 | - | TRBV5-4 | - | TGTGCCAGCAGCTTGGAGGGGAGGAAGTCCTACGAGCAGTACTTC | CASSLEGRKSYEQYF
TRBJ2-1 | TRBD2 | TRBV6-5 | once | TGTGCCAGCACTCCGGGCGGGAGCTACAATGAGCAGTTCTTC | CASTPGGSYNEQFF
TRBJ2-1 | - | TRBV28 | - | TGTGCCACCTCGGGTCCAGAGTCCTACAATGAGCAGTTCTTC | CATSGPESYNEQFF
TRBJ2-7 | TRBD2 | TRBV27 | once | TGTGCCAGCAGTTTGGTAGCGGGAGGACTCTACGAGCAGTACTTC | CASSLVAGGLYEQYF
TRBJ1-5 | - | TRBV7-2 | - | TGTGCCAGCAGCTCGGAGATTAATCAGCCCCAGCATTTT | CASSSEINQPQHF
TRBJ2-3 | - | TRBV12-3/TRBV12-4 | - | TGTGCCAGCAGTTTGTCCTCGGATACGCAGTATTTT | CASSLSSDTQYF
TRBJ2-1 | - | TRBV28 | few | TGTGCCAGCAGCGCGGGACAGCCTTGGAATGAGCAGTTCTTC | CASSAGQPWNEQFF
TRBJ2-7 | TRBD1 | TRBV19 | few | TGTGCCACCAGGGACAGCACGAGTTACGAGCAGTACTTC | CATRDSTSYEQYF
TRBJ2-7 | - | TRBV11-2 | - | TGTGCCAGCAGCTTAGCCGGTGAGGGGGTGGTCGAGCAGTACTTC | CASSLAGEGVVEQYF
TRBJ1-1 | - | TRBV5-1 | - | TGCGCCAGCAGCTCCGAAATGAAGGCGGTCTCTGAAGCTTTCTTT | CASSSEMKAVSEAFF
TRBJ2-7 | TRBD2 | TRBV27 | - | TGTGCCAGCAGTTCCGTAGGGGTAGCGGGCGTTTACGAGCAGTACTTC | CASSSVGVAGVYEQYF
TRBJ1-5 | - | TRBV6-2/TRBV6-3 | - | TGTGCCAGCAGTTATCATCAGGGTTTCAATCAGCCCCAGCATTTT | CASSYHQGFNQPQHF
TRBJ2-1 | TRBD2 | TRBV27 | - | TGTGCCAGCAGTTTAGATAGCGGGAGAGACAATGAGCAGTTCTTC | CASSLDSGRDNEQFF
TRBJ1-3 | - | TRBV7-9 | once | TGTGCCAGCAGCGTTTCAGGGGACTCTGGAAACACCATATATTTT | CASSVSGDSGNTIYF
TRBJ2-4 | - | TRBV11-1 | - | TGTGCCAGCAGCGCCCCGACAGGTGGAGCCAAAAACATTCAGTACTTC | CASSAPTGGAKNIQYF